One and the same sample provided the 27 T cell receptor beta chains below, sequenced in a study of blood T cell repertoires in COVID-19. TCRdb's table, derived via immunoSEQ multiplex PCR, lists solely in-frame clones and lacks some. Of 400,000 to 550,000 clones in the sample, around 89% are singletons; the top ten hold 4.3%. The specimen was peripheral blood. Receptor source: a woman under 40 with acute or convalescent COVID-19.

The rearrangement links TRBV9 to TRBJ1-4, with 8 bases matching TRBD1. The CDR3 is made up of 15 amino acids. V was pared by 3 bases and J by 5 bases, with 6 bases of the junction left unmatched. Germline loops: CDR1 SGDLS, CDR2 YYNGEE. As DNA, the CDR3 is TGTGCCAGCAGCGCCGGGGACAGGCTGAATGAAAAACTGTTTTTT. This sequence encodes CASSAGDRLNEKLFF.

The sample holds one count of this clone. V gene TRBV19 combines with J gene TRBJ1-2, with TRBD1 matching 8 bases. CDR3 length equals 15 residues. Losses at the gene ends were 4 bases for V and 3 bases for J; bases not matched to a gene: 7. Germline V gives CDR1 LNHDA, CDR2 SQIVND (reference sequence). The CDR3 DNA is TGTGCCAGTAGTACGACAGGGGTTTCTTACTATGGCTACACCTTC. Its protein is CASSTTGVSYYGYTF.

The rearrangement links TRBV6-7 to TRBJ2-7; 7 bases match TRBD1. TRBV6-7 is known as an ORF, though its function is uncertain. Unmatched junction bases numbered 4, after V lost 3 bases and J lost 5 bases. The length of the CDR3 is 13 residues. The CDR3 reads CASSYYRGDEQYF. The CDR3 nucleotides read TGTGCCAGCAGTTATTACAGGGGTGACGAGCAGTACTTC.

The chain recombines TRBV28 with TRBJ2-4; 9 positions match TRBD1. Trimming cost V 6 bases and J 6 bases; bases outside gene matches: 9. The CDR3 runs to 15 residues. Germline CDR1 is MDHEN and CDR2 is SYDVKM. CDR3: CASSSGTGLSNIQYF. The CDR3 DNA reads as TGTGCCAGCAGCAGCGGGACAGGGCTTTCAAACATTCAGTACTTC.

The V call is TRBV10-3, the J call TRBJ2-2, with D tentatively TRBD2 (5 bases). V was cut by 2 bases and J by 6 bases, with 10 bases left in between. The CDR3 has 14 residues. Germline values: CDR1 ENHRY, CDR2 SYGVKD. The CDR3 bases are TGTGCCATCAGTGAGAGATCGCGGGCCGGGGAGCTGTTTTTT. This translates into CAISERSRAGELFF.

The CDR3: CSVEDSSGNTIYF. The CDR3 DNA reads as TGCAGCGTTGAAGACAGCTCTGGAAACACCATATATTTT. V usage is TRBV29-1 and J usage is TRBJ1-3; D is unclear. The CDR3 covers 13 residues. Trimming took 0 bases from V and 0 from J, leaving 3 bases between them. The germline CDR1 and CDR2 sequences are SQVTM and ANQGSEA. Full variable domain (rest looked up from reference TRBV29-1 and TRBJ1-3): SAVISQKPSRDICQRGTSLTIQCQVDSQVTMMFWYRQQPGQSLTLIATANQGSEATYESGFVIDKFPISRPNLTFSTLTVSNMSPEDSSIYLCSVEDSSGNTIYFGEGSWLTVV.

The chain has TRBV9 and TRBJ1-1; 9 bases line up with TRBD1. V shed 0 bases, J shed 2 bases, and the junction held 8 bases outside the gene matches. Germline CDR1 reads SGDLS; CDR2 reads YYNGEE. The CDR3 is 17 amino acids. The CDR3 sequence: CASSVAPSGQGNTEAFF. The CDR3 DNA follows: TGTGCCAGCAGCGTAGCACCGTCGGGACAGGGCAACACTGAAGCTTTCTTT.

The chain couples TRBV11-1 to TRBJ1-6; TRBD1 agrees at 7 bases. Per the germline V gene, CDR1 is SGHAT and CDR2 is FQDESV (reference sequence). Trimming cost V 0 bases and J 5 bases; bases outside gene matches: 4. This CDR3 comprises 16 residues. This chain's CDR3 is CASSLAGTANNSPLHF. The CDR3 DNA reads as TGTGCCAGCAGCTTAGCCGGGACAGCTAATAATTCACCCCTCCACTTT.

The rearrangement uses TRBV5-1 and TRBJ2-5, with TRBD1 matching 8 bases. V lost 5 bases and J lost 8; bases outside the gene matches: 14. CDR3 length: 15 amino acids. CDR1 and CDR2 from the germline V gene are SGHRS and YFSETQ. The CDR3 sequence: CASSPAGTGEGTQYF. CDR3 DNA: TGCGCCAGCAGTCCCGCCGGGACAGGAGAAGGAACCCAGTACTTC.

This chain uses TRBV30 with TRBJ2-3, with 8 bases matching TRBD2. The CDR3 runs 14 residues. J was trimmed by 3 bases and V by 2 bases; bases with no gene match: 4. Germline lookup yields CDR1 GTSNPN and CDR2 SVGIG (reference sequence). CDR3 sequence reads: CAWSQASGTDTQYF. CDR3 DNA sequence: TGTGCCTGGAGTCAGGCTAGCGGGACAGATACGCAGTATTTT.

This chain connects TRBV9 to TRBJ2-3; 7 bases fit TRBD2. The V segment lost 3 bases and the J segment 5 bases; nucleotides outside the gene matches: 9. This CDR3 spans 15 amino acids. Germline-derived CDR1 and CDR2 are SGDLS and YYNGEE. CDR3 in DNA: TGTGCCAGCAGCGCTAGCGGAGGATTAGGAGATACGCAGTATTTT. As protein: CASSASGGLGDTQYF. Based on the CDR3 plus reference TRBV9 and TRBJ2-3, the full variable domain is DSGVTQTPKHLITATGQRVTLRCSPRSGDLSVYWYQQSLDQGLQFLIQYYNGEERAKGNILERFSAQQFPDLHSELNLSSLELGDSALYFCASSASGGLGDTQYFGPGTRLTVL.

V is TRBV16 and J is TRBJ1-5; tentative D call: TRBD1 (6 bases). The CDR3 length is 13 residues. V shed 3 bases and J shed 6 bases, with 9 bases lying between them. CDR1 KGHSY and CDR2 FQNENV come from the germline V gene. Written as DNA, the CDR3 is TGTGCCAGCAGCCACGCAGGGGCTCAGCCCCAGCATTTT. The encoded protein is CASSHAGAQPQHF.

The rearrangement links TRBV30 to TRBJ1-6; D not resolved. Trimming pared 6 bases from V and 3 bases from J, leaving 9 bases between. This CDR3 region has 13 residues. Germline CDR1 is GTSNPN and CDR2 is SVGIG (reference sequence). CDR3 DNA sequence: TGTGCCTGTCAGAGAGGCTATAATTCACCCCTCCACTTT. The encoded protein is CACQRGYNSPLHF.

This sequence joins TRBV5-6 and TRBJ1-2, with a tentative D call TRBD1 (5 bases). The length of the CDR3 is 13 residues. Germline values: CDR1 SGHDT, CDR2 YYEEEE. Between the trimmed V and J ends, which lost 2 bases and 6 bases, there was a span of 11 bases. In DNA, the CDR3 is TGTGCCAGCAGCTTCCTAGGGGCGGATGGCTACACCTTC. It is translated as CASSFLGADGYTF. Supplemented by reference TRBV5-6 and TRBJ1-2, the full variable domain reads DAGVTQSPTHLIKTRGQQVTLRCSPKSGHDTVSWYQQALGQGPQFIFQYYEEEERQRGNFPDRFSGHQFPNYSSELNVNALLLGDSALYLCASSFLGADGYTFGSGTRLTVV.

This chain links TRBV7-7 with TRBJ2-5, with 7 positions matching TRBD1. V shed 4 bases and J 4 bases; nucleotides not matched to a gene: 12. Germline V gene data show CDR1 as SSHAT and CDR2 as FNYEAQ (reference sequence). This CDR3 region has 16 residues. The CDR3 sequence: CASSSGAGTAGETQYF. CDR3 bases: TGTGCCAGCAGCTCTGGGGCCGGGACAGCCGGAGAGACCCAGTACTTC.

V and J are TRBV3-1 (or the pseudogene TRBV3-2) and TRBJ2-2; possible D gene TRBD2, 5 bases. CDR1 and CDR2 from the germline V gene are LGHDT and YNNKEL (reference sequence). The CDR3 has 17 residues. The ends were cut back, 0 bases at V and 3 bases at J, with 14 bases in the middle. Here the CDR3 DNA reads TGTGCCAGCAGCCAAGACCGTAGTCGGGGTGACACCGGGGAGCTGTTTTTT. Translated: CASSQDRSRGDTGELFF.

The chain is built from TRBV18 and TRBJ2-7, with D maybe TRBD2 (5 bases). Germline V lookup: CDR1 KGHSH, CDR2 LQKENI. The CDR3 sequence is 14 residues long. Trimming removed 3 bases from V and 4 bases from J, with 13 bases in between. CDR3 bases: TGTGCCAGCTCACCTAGGTCGCAGCGGTACGAGCAGTACTTC. Encoded protein: CASSPRSQRYEQYF.

In this sample, this clone turned up a few times. The rearrangement links TRBV25-1 to TRBJ2-5; 9 bases align to TRBD2. V shed 2 bases and J 5 bases; nucleotides not matched to a gene: 6. The CDR3 is 15 residues long. Germline CDR1 reads MGHDK; CDR2 reads SYGVNS. In DNA form, the CDR3 reads TGTGCCAGCAGTGAACCAGCGGGGGGTCGGGAGACCCAGTACTTC. It specifies CASSEPAGGRETQYF.

The V and J genes are TRBV27 and TRBJ1-1; no reliable D call. Trimming took 2 bases from V and 8 from J, leaving 24 bases between them. In germline, CDR1 is MNHEY, CDR2 SMNVEV (reference sequence). The CDR3 is made up of 17 amino acids. The DNA of the CDR3 is TGTGCCAGCAGTTTAACACGGCGGGCAGGTCGTTTACCAGAAGCTTTCTTT. Translating it yields CASSLTRRAGRLPEAFF.

The CDR3 is CASSLSTLSYEQYF. The CDR3 bases are TGTGCCAGCAGTTTATCAACTCTCTCCTACGAGCAGTACTTC. V gene TRBV27 combines with J gene TRBJ2-7; D is unclear. Between the trimmed V and J ends, which lost 0 bases and 0 bases, there was a span of 6 bases. Looked up from germline, CDR1 is MNHEY and CDR2 is SMNVEV (reference sequence). This CDR3 comprises 14 residues.

CDR3 residues: CASSQVLGPDTQYF. CDR3 bases: TGCGCCAGCAGCCAAGTTCTCGGTCCGGATACGCAGTATTTT. The chain combines TRBV4-1 with TRBJ2-3; D call uncertain. CDR3 length: 14 amino acids. With 1 base removed from V and 6 bases from J, the gap between germline ends came to 11 bases. The germline CDR1 and CDR2 sequences are MGHRA and YSYEKL.

This clone was observed a single time. The chain joins TRBV11-1 to TRBJ2-1, with 13 bases that match TRBD2. With 7 bases clipped from V and 7 bases from J, the junction kept 10 bases outside the gene matches. The CDR3 covers 16 residues. Germline lookup yields CDR1 SGHAT and CDR2 FQDESV (reference sequence). CDR3 sequence reads: CASTQLAGGPDNEQFF. The CDR3 DNA reads as TGTGCCAGCACCCAACTAGCGGGGGGGCCAGATAATGAGCAGTTCTTC.

This sequence joins TRBV6-4 and TRBJ1-2; 9 bases are shared with TRBD1. With 4 bases clipped from V and 7 bases from J, the junction kept 10 bases outside the gene matches. Germline lookup yields CDR1 MRHNA and CDR2 SNTAGT. The CDR3 consists of 15 residues. CDR3 amino acids: CASSGRQGDPRGYTF. CDR3 bases: TGTGCCAGCAGTGGCAGACAGGGGGATCCTCGTGGCTACACCTTC.

CDR3 amino acids: CSVEAGSYEQYF. CDR3 bases: TGCAGCGTTGAGGCAGGCTCCTACGAGCAGTACTTC. The rearrangement uses TRBV29-1 and TRBJ2-7; D is unclear. The CDR3 length is 12 residues. Germline V gene lookup returns CDR1 SQVTM and CDR2 ANQGSEA. The V and J ends lost 3 bases and 0 bases respectively, with 6 bases between them.

A few counts support this clone. The rearrangement links TRBV24-1 to TRBJ2-1; D might be TRBD2 (5 bases). The CDR3 has 14 amino acids. V lost 5 bases to trimming and J lost 8 bases, with 15 bases between them. Germline loops: CDR1 KGHDR, CDR2 SFDVKD. Written as DNA, the CDR3 is TGTGCCACCAGTGGTAGAGGGCCCGCTGATGAGCAGTTCTTC. Translating gives CATSGRGPADEQFF.

The J gene is TRBJ2-2, the V gene TRBV25-1; TRBD1 matches at 8 bases. CDR1 MGHDK and CDR2 SYGVNS come from the germline V gene. CDR3 length: 14 amino acids. V was pared by 5 bases and J by 9 bases, with 8 bases of the junction left unmatched. CDR3 coding DNA: TGTGCCAGCAGTAAGACCCAGGGGGCAAGGGAGCTGTTTTTT. Encoded protein: CASSKTQGARELFF.

The V gene is TRBV5-6, the J gene TRBJ1-2; weak D call: TRBD1 (6 bases). Germline lookup yields CDR1 SGHDT and CDR2 YYEEEE. Trimming took off 0 bases at V and 5 bases at J, with 11 bases between the two ends. The CDR3 consists of 14 residues. CDR3 sequence (DNA): TGTGCCAGCAGCTTGGGGGACAATCATTATGGCTACACCTTC. This translates into CASSLGDNHYGYTF.